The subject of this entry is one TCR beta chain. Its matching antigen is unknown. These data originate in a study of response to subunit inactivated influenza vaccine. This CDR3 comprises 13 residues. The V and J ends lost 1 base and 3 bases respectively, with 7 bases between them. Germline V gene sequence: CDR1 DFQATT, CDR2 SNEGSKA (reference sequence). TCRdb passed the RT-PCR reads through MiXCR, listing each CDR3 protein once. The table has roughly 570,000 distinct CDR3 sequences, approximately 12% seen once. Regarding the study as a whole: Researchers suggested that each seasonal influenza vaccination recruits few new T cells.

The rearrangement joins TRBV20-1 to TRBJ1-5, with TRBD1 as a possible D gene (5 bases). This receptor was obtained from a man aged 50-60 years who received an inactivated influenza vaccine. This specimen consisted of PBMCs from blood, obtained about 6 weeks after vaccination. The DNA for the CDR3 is TGCAGTGCTAGAGGGGGGTACAATCAGCCCCAGCATTTT. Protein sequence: CSARGGYNQPQHF.